These 16 T cell receptor beta chains were all obtained from the same sample, sequenced in a study of shared clonotypes between healthy human individuals. Libraries were prepared by immunoSEQ multiplex PCR; TCRdb keeps only in-frame clonotypes and omits some of them. The profile shows approximately 510,000 clones, less than 85% of them singletons. What was sequenced was PBMCs. Source of these receptors: a woman in her thirties or forties in good health. Some clones in this sample may be carry-over from other donors' samples.

The V call is TRBV28, the J call TRBJ1-2, with TRBD1 as a possible D gene (6 bases). V was shortened by 6 bases and J by 4 bases, with 15 bases between the two germline ends. CDR1 is MDHEN, CDR2 SYDVKM, per germline. The CDR3 consists of 14 residues. CDR3: CASRLGAGIYGYTF. CDR3 bases: TGTGCCAGCAGATTGGGGGCAGGGATCTATGGCTACACCTTC.

The chain joins TRBV5-1 to TRBJ2-1; 9 bases align to TRBD1. Per the germline V gene, CDR1 is SGHRS and CDR2 is YFSETQ. V lost 4 bases and J lost 4; bases outside the gene matches: 6. The CDR3 covers 15 residues. The CDR3 DNA is TGCGCCAGCAGCCCGGGACAGGGTCCTTACAATGAGCAGTTCTTC. This codes for CASSPGQGPYNEQFF. The full variable domain, completed using reference TRBV5-1 and TRBJ2-1, is KAGVTQTPRYLIKTRGQQVTLSCSPISGHRSVSWYQQTPGQGLQFLFEYFSETQRNKGNFPGRFSGRQFSNSRSEMNVSTLELGDSALYLCASSPGQGPYNEQFFGPGTRLTVL.

The V and J genes are TRBV5-5 and TRBJ1-4; maybe TRBD1 (6 bases). Trimming stripped 0 bases from V and 3 bases from J, with 15 bases between. Germline V lookup: CDR1 SGHKS, CDR2 YYEKEE (reference sequence). The CDR3 runs 17 residues. The CDR3 region has the DNA TGTGCCAGCAGCTTGGTTCCACCGGGGGGCTCTAATGAAAAACTGTTTTTT. Protein: CASSLVPPGGSNEKLFF. The full variable domain, its missing parts supplied by reference TRBV5-5 and TRBJ1-4, is DAGVTQSPTHLIKTRGQQVTLRCSPISGHKSVSWYQQVLGQGPQFIFQYYEKEERGRGNFPDRFSARQFPNYSSELNVNALLLGDSALYLCASSLVPPGGSNEKLFFGSGTQLSVL.

This clone was observed a few times. The J gene is TRBJ1-2, the V gene TRBV7-3; 7 nucleotides line up with TRBD1. Germline V CDR1 and CDR2: SGHTA, FQGTGA. The junction had 9 bases not matched to a gene; V was cut back by 5 bases and J by 6 bases. The CDR3 runs to 14 residues. Here the CDR3 DNA reads TGTGCCAGCAGCACGACCGGGACAGACGATGGCTACACCTTC. Translation gives CASSTTGTDDGYTF.

This sequence joins TRBV30 and TRBJ2-1; D is unresolved. Germline V gene sequence: CDR1 GTSNPN, CDR2 SVGIG (reference sequence). The CDR3 totals 12 residues. The ends were cut back, 4 bases at V and 9 bases at J, with 13 bases in the middle. The DNA for the CDR3 is TGTGCCTGGAACGTGGTAGCTGCTGAGCAGTTCTTC. Its protein is CAWNVVAAEQFF. The full variable domain, in which reference TRBV30 and TRBJ2-1 provide the parts outside the CDR3, is SQTIHQWPATLVQPVGSPLSLECTVEGTSNPNLYWYRQAAGRGLQLLFYSVGIGQISSEVPQNLSASRPQDRQFILSSKKLLLSDSGFYLCAWNVVAAEQFFGPGTRLTVL.

This clone was detected a few times. This chain uses TRBV10-1 with TRBJ2-1; the match to TRBD2 covers 8 bases. V lost 4 bases, J lost 4 bases, and 9 bases stayed unmatched. The CDR3 covers 16 residues. The germline V gene encodes CDR1 WNHNN and CDR2 SYGVQD (reference sequence). This CDR3 reads CASSGYRSGSYNEQFF. The CDR3 DNA follows: TGCGCCAGCAGTGGTTACCGGAGCGGGAGTTACAATGAGCAGTTCTTC.

The chain recombines TRBV6-1 with TRBJ1-3; D remains ambiguous. This CDR3 spans 15 amino acids. V was shortened by 5 bases and J by 0 bases, with 11 bases between the two germline ends. Germline loops: CDR1 MNHNS, CDR2 SASEGT. The CDR3 is CASSLPHPSGNTIYF. Written as DNA, the CDR3 is TGTGCCAGCAGTCTCCCTCACCCCTCTGGAAACACCATATATTTT.

This clone came up once. The chain joins TRBV7-9 to TRBJ2-7; TRBD2 is a possible D gene (6 bases). The CDR3 runs 15 residues. Trimming left V 5 bases short and J 0 bases short, with 14 bases between. Germline CDR1 is SEHNR and CDR2 is FQNEAQ (reference sequence). Here the CDR3 reads CASSPLGGNSYEQYF. The CDR3, as DNA: TGTGCCAGCAGCCCCCTGGGGGGTAACTCCTACGAGCAGTACTTC.

The chain uses TRBV5-1 and TRBJ2-4; D remains ambiguous. There are 16 residues in the CDR3. Germline CDR1 reads SGHRS; CDR2 reads YFSETQ. V was pared by 4 bases and J by 0 bases, with 14 bases between. The CDR3, as DNA: TGCGCCAGCAGCCCGACCCTGATACTAGCCAAAAACATTCAGTACTTC. This codes for CASSPTLILAKNIQYF.

This clone showed up just a few times. The rearrangement links TRBV6-6 to TRBJ2-3, with 10 bases identical to TRBD1. The CDR3 is made up of 16 amino acids. Germline CDR1 reads MNHNY; CDR2 reads SVGAGI (reference sequence). V trimming: 2 bases; J trimming: 3 bases; junction bases outside the gene matches: 5. The chain's CDR3 is CASSYPGQGFTDTQYF. The CDR3 coding sequence is TGTGCCAGCAGTTACCCGGGACAGGGGTTTACAGATACGCAGTATTTT.

The chain joins TRBV5-6 to TRBJ2-7; a weak D match, TRBD2 (6 bases). From germline, CDR1 is SGHDT and CDR2 YYEEEE. The CDR3 extends over 16 amino acids. V shed 0 bases and J shed 4 bases, with 17 bases lying between them. The CDR3 is CASSLAGAHRGYEQYF. The CDR3 nucleotides are TGTGCCAGCAGCTTGGCTGGCGCACACCGGGGGTACGAGCAGTACTTC.

In this sample, this clone turned up a few times. V is TRBV2 and J is TRBJ1-4; D is uncertain. The CDR3 runs to 15 residues. The V end was cut by 5 bases, the J end by 5 bases, with 15 bases between. CDR1 is SNHLY and CDR2 is FYNNEI in the germline V gene. The CDR3 DNA sequence: TGTGCCAGCAGTCCCAGATCAGGTTTCAATGAAAAACTGTTTTTT. Translating it yields CASSPRSGFNEKLFF.

V gene TRBV6-1 combines with J gene TRBJ2-3; D is unresolved. This CDR3 is built from 15 residues. Per germline, CDR1 MNHNS and CDR2 SASEGT. V lost 5 bases, J lost 0 bases, and 12 bases lay in between. CDR3 residues: CASSRNLGSTDTQYF. In DNA form, the CDR3 reads TGTGCCAGCAGTCGGAATCTCGGGAGCACAGATACGCAGTATTTT.

The chain links TRBV18 to TRBJ2-3; TRBD1 matches at 8 bases. With 0 bases clipped from V and 6 bases from J, the junction kept 11 bases outside the gene matches. CDR3 length equals 17 residues. Germline CDR1 reads KGHSH; CDR2 reads LQKENI. The CDR3 reads CASSPPDRTGSLDTQYF. The CDR3 region has the DNA TGTGCCAGCTCACCACCAGATCGGACAGGGTCCTTGGATACGCAGTATTTT.

CDR3 DNA sequence: TGTGCCACCAGCCGGAAAGGGCGGGGCACAGATACGCAGTATTTT. It encodes CATSRKGRGTDTQYF. The chain has TRBV15 and TRBJ2-3, with D perhaps matching TRBD2 (5 bases). CDR1 and CDR2 from the germline V gene are LNHNV and YYDKDF (reference sequence). V lost 5 bases, J lost 1 base, and 13 bases lay in between. The CDR3 contains 15 residues.

With respect to this clone: Other DNA sequences in this sample translate to the same CDR3. This chain connects TRBV7-2 to TRBJ2-5; unclear D gene. Trimming cost V 1 base and J 2 bases, with 5 bases left between them. The CDR3 loop spans 13 amino acids. CDR1 SGHTA and CDR2 FQGNSA come from the germline V gene. CDR3 protein: CASSLVGQETQYF. CDR3 nucleotide sequence: TGTGCCAGCAGCTTAGTAGGGCAAGAGACCCAGTACTTC.